This TCR beta chain was profiled in a study of blood T cell repertoires in COVID-19. The protocol was immunoSEQ multiplex PCR, while the TCRdb copy is restricted to in-frame clones and leaves out a portion. The data show fewer than 150,000 clones, under 90% seen once. Sequencing input: peripheral blood. This receptor was obtained from a human donor in a cohort sampled during active COVID-19.

The chain's CDR3 is CASSMYRDYNSPLHF. CDR3 nucleotides: TGTGCCAGTAGTATGTACAGGGATTATAATTCACCCCTCCACTTT. V is TRBV19 and J is TRBJ1-6, with D perhaps matching TRBD1 (6 bases). The CDR3 consists of 15 residues. The V gene lost 3 bases and the J gene lost 4 bases, with 10 bases spanning the gap. Per the germline V gene, CDR1 is LNHDA and CDR2 is SQIVND (reference sequence).